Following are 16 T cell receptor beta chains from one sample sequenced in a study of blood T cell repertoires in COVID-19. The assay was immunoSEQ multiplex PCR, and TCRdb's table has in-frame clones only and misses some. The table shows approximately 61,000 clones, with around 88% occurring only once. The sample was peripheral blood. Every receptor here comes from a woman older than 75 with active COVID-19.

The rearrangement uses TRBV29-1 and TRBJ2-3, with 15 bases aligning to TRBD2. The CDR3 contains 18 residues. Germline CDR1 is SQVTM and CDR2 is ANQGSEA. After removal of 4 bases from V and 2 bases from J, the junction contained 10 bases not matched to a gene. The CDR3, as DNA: TGCAGCGTTGCGGGACTAGCGGGGGGTGGGAAATACACAGATACGCAGTATTTT. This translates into CSVAGLAGGGKYTDTQYF.

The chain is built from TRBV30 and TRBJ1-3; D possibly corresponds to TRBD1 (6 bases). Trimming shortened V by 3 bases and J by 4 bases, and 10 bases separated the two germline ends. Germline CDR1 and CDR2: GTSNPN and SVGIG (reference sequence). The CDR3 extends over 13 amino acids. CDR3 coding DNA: TGTGCCTGGAGCACAGGGAACGGAAACACCATATATTTT. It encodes CAWSTGNGNTIYF.

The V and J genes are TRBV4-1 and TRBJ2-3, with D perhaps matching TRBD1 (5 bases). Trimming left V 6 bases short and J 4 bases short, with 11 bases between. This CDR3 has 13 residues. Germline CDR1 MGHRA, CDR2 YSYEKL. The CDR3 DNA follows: TGCGCCAGCAGGGGGCCCAACGCAGATACGCAGTATTTT. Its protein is CASRGPNADTQYF.

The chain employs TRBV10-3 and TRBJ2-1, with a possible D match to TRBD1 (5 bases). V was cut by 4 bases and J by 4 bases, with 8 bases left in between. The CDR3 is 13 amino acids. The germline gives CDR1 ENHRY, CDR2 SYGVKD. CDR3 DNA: TGTGCCATCAGTGTCCCAGGGTACAATGAGCAGTTCTTC. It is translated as CAISVPGYNEQFF.

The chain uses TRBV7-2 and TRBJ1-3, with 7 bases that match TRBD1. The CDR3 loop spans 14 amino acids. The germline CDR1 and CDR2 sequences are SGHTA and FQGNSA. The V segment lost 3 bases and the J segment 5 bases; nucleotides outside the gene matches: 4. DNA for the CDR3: TGTGCCAGCAGCTTCAGGGGGGAGCGAAACACCATATATTTT. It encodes CASSFRGERNTIYF.

The CDR3 sequence is CASSLDFEAFF. In DNA form, the CDR3 reads TGCGCCAGCAGCCTGGACTTTGAAGCTTTCTTT. The genes are TRBV4-3 and TRBJ1-1; D is unresolved. V dropped 4 bases and J dropped 7 bases, with 7 bases sitting between them. The CDR3 covers 11 residues. Germline V gene data show CDR1 as LGHNA and CDR2 as YSLEER.

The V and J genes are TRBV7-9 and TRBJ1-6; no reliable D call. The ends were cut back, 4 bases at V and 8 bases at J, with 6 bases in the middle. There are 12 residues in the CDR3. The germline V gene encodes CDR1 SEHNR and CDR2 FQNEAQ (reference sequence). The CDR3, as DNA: TGTGCCAGCAGCTACAGAGATTCACCCCTCCACTTT. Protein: CASSYRDSPLHF.

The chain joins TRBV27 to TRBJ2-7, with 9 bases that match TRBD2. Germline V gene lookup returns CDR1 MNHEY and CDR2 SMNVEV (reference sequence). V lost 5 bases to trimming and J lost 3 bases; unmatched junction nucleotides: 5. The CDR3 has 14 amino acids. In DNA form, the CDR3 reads TGTGCCAGCAGTCTTAGCGGGGGACTCTACGAGCAGTACTTC. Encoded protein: CASSLSGGLYEQYF.

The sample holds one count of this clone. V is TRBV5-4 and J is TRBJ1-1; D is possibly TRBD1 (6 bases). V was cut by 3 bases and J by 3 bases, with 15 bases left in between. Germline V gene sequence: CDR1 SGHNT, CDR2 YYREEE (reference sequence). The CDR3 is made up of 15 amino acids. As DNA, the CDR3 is TGTGCCAGCAGCTCCCGGGAGGGGGTGTACACTGAAGCTTTCTTT. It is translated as CASSSREGVYTEAFF.

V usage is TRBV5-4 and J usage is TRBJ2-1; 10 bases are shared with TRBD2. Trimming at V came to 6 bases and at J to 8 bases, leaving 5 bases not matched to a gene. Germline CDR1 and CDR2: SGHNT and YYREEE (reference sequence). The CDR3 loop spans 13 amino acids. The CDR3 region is CASTRAGGDEQFF. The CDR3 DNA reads TGTGCCAGCACTCGAGCGGGGGGGGATGAGCAGTTCTTC.

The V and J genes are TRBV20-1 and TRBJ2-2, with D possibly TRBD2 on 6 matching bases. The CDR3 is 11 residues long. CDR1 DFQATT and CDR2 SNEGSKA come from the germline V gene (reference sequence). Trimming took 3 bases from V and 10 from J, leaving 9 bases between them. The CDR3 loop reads CSASPREELFF. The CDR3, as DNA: TGCAGTGCTAGCCCGCGGGAGGAGCTGTTTTTT.

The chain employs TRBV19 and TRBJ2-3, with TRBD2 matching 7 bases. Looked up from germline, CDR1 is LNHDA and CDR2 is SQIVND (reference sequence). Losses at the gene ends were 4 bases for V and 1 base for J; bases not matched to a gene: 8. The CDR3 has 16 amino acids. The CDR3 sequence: CASSRASGGGTDTQYF. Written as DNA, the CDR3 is TGTGCCAGTAGTAGGGCTAGCGGAGGGGGCACAGATACGCAGTATTTT.

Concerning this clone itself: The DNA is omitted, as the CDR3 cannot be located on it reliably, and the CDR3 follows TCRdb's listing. The CDR3 reads CASSSSAGRGYTF. V is TRBV2 and J is TRBJ1-2; TRBD1 is the table's D call, not checked against the DNA. The CDR3 is 13 residues long, counting both termini. Germline values: CDR1 SNHLY, CDR2 FYNNEI.

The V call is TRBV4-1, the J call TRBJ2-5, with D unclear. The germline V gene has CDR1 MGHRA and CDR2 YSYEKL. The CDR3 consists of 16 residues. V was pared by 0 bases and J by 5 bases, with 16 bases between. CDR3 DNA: TGCGCCAGCAGCCAAGATGTCAGGTTTAGGTGGGAGACCCAGTACTTC. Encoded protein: CASSQDVRFRWETQYF.

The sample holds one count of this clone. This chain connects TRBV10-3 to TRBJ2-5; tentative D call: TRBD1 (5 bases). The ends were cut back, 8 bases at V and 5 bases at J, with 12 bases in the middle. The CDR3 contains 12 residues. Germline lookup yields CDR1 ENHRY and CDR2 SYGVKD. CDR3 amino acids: CAIAAGYETQYF. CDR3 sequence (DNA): TGTGCCATCGCGGCAGGGTACGAGACCCAGTACTTC.

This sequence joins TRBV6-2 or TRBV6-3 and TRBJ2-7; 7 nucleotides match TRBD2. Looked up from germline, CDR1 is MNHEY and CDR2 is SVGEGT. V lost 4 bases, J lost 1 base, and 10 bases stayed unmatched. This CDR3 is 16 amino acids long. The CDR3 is CASSFPWRGGSYEQYF. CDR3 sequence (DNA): TGTGCCAGCAGTTTCCCCTGGCGCGGGGGTTCCTACGAGCAGTACTTC.